The present TCR beta chain was sequenced within a study of T cells in Graves' hyperthyroidism and ophthalmopathy. Graves' hyperthyroidism without ophthalmopathy progression within 18 months was termed stable. Patients between 18 and 65 years old had hyperthyroidism, newly diagnosed and lasting under 2 months. What was amplified from RNA transcripts were TCR beta CDR3 regions. An initial round of RT-PCR targeting the TCR CDR3 relied on the HTBI primer set. TCRdb called the multiplex PCR reads again in MiXCR, with one record for every CDR3 protein. The data show 600,000 to 750,000 distinct CDR3 sequences, with 15% to 20% seen just once and roughly a sixth held by the top ten. Study observations and caveats: From stable hyperthyroidism, ophthalmopathy was set apart by a 13 V-J model.

This clonotype was seen at least ten times. The antigen is not known. The J segment lost 6 bases and the V segment lost 5 bases, leaving 5 bases of the junction unmatched. CDR3 size: 14 residues. Germline V gene lookup returns CDR1 SGHAT and CDR2 FQNNGV. The source is a man aged 50-60 years with Graves' hyperthyroidism. Sequencing used blood. The rearrangement joins TRBV11-2 to TRBJ2-1; 9 bases agree with TRBD2. CDR3 region: CASSPAGGINEQFF. CDR3 DNA: TGTGCCAGCAGCCCAGCGGGAGGAATCAATGAGCAGTTCTTC.